This TCR beta chain appears in the sequencing data of a study of cytomegalovirus exposure and HLA in healthy donors. Germline CDR1 reads SNHLY; CDR2 reads FYNNEI. Trimming removed 3 bases at V and 10 bases at J, with 7 bases between. This CDR3 spans 11 amino acids. PCR involved 60 Vbeta and 13 Jbeta primers. Sequencing was performed with immunoSEQ multiplex PCR; in TCRdb, only in-frame clones are kept and a portion is missing. The sample has 150,000 to 200,000 clones, roughly 76% seen once. This clone was recorded once. Its antigen is not identified. Study-level results: It was confirmed in vitro that a few of the CMV-associated chains were specific for CMV antigens.

This chain uses TRBV2 with TRBJ2-1; possibly TRBD1 for D (5 bases). The clonotype comes from a woman under 30 in good health and CMV-seropositive. The sample was PBMCs. CDR3 loop: CASSDQGEQFF. The CDR3 DNA follows: TGTGCCAGCAGTGACCAGGGCGAGCAGTTCTTC.